These 18 T cell receptor beta chains originate from one sample sequenced in a study of CD8+ T cells in alopecia areata. Investigators isolated RNA and reverse transcribed it into cDNA to act as the sequencing template. Assay used: immunoSEQ multiplex PCR; TCRdb lists only in-frame clones, some missing. The repertoire has about 120,000 clones, less than 80% of them found once; the top ten carry approximately 3%. The source material was CD4+ T cells sorted from blood. These TCRs come from a human donor in good health.

This rearrangement joins TRBV25-1 to TRBJ1-1, with D possibly TRBD1 on 5 matching bases. Germline-derived CDR1 and CDR2 are MGHDK and SYGVNS. The CDR3 length is 16 residues. Trimming cost V 1 base and J 1 base, with 13 bases left between them. The CDR3 region has the DNA TGTGCCAGCAGTGAATTACAAGGGGTCACGAACACTGAAGCTTTCTTT. Its translation is CASSELQGVTNTEAFF.

A few counts support this clone. The chain recombines TRBV2 with TRBJ1-2, with TRBD1 matching 9 bases. The CDR3 totals 14 residues. Germline-derived CDR1 and CDR2 are SNHLY and FYNNEI. The trim removed 4 bases at V and 5 bases at J, leaving 5 bases unmatched. CDR3 in amino acids: CASSAWTGDYGYTF. CDR3 coding DNA: TGTGCCAGCAGTGCGTGGACAGGGGATTATGGCTACACCTTC.

This sequence joins TRBV29-1 and TRBJ2-5; the match to TRBD2 covers 8 bases. This CDR3 contains 14 residues. J gave up 2 bases and V 6 bases, and 8 bases lay outside the gene matches. Per germline, CDR1 SQVTM and CDR2 ANQGSEA. CDR3 nucleotide sequence: TGCAGCGTAAGGCCTAGCGGGCGGCAAGAGACCCAGTACTTC. Protein sequence: CSVRPSGRQETQYF.

In nucleotides, the CDR3 is TGCAGCGTTGGAGGAGGCGGGACAGCGAACACTGAAGCTTTCTTT. This encodes CSVGGGGTANTEAFF. J is TRBJ1-1 and V is TRBV29-1, with 7 bases lining up with TRBD1. Germline lookup yields CDR1 SQVTM and CDR2 ANQGSEA. V shed 4 bases, J shed 1 base, and the junction held 9 bases outside the gene matches. This CDR3 region has 15 residues.

This clone was observed a handful of times. The chain carries TRBV27 and TRBJ2-1; 10 nucleotides match TRBD2. CDR3 length: 16 amino acids. V lost 4 bases, J lost 3 bases, and 6 bases stayed unmatched. Germline lookup yields CDR1 MNHEY and CDR2 SMNVEV (reference sequence). The CDR3 DNA is TGTGCCAGCAGTTGGGCTAGCGGGGGATTCTACAATGAGCAGTTCTTC. Encoded protein: CASSWASGGFYNEQFF.

The V gene is TRBV7-9, the J gene TRBJ2-1; 12 positions agree with TRBD1. The CDR3 runs to 15 residues. V gave up 10 bases and J gave up 7 bases; unmatched junction bases: 11. Per germline, CDR1 SEHNR and CDR2 FQNEAQ (reference sequence). CDR3 residues: CATGQGAPRFNEQFF. CDR3 nucleotide sequence: TGTGCCACGGGACAGGGGGCGCCTCGATTTAATGAGCAGTTCTTC. The full variable domain, its missing parts supplied by reference TRBV7-9 and TRBJ2-1, is DTGVSQNPRHKITKRGQNVTFRCDPISEHNRLYWYRQTLGQGPEFLTYFQNEAQLEKSRLLSDRFSAERPKGSFSTLEIQRTEQGDSAMYLCATGQGAPRFNEQFFGPGTRLTVL.

This chain connects TRBV11-2 to TRBJ2-5, with D hard to call. Trimming cost V 2 bases and J 2 bases, with 9 bases left between them. Germline values: CDR1 SGHAT, CDR2 FQNNGV. The CDR3 is 14 residues long. The CDR3 bases are TGTGCCAGCAGCTTAACACGAAAGCAAGAGACCCAGTACTTC. Translating it yields CASSLTRKQETQYF. Full variable domain (rest looked up from reference TRBV11-2 and TRBJ2-5): EAGVAQSPRYKIIEKRQSVAFWCNPISGHATLYWYQQILGQGPKLLIQFQNNGVVDDSQLPKDRFSAERLKGVDSTLKIQPAKLEDSAVYLCASSLTRKQETQYFGPGTRLLVL.

CDR3 amino acids: CASSQDAGLAAQETQYF. The CDR3 coding sequence is TGCGCCAGCAGCCAAGATGCGGGACTAGCGGCCCAAGAGACCCAGTACTTC. The chain links TRBV4-1 to TRBJ2-5; 11 bases line up with TRBD2. Trimming cost V 0 bases and J 1 base; bases outside gene matches: 4. The CDR3 length is 17 residues. Germline CDR1 MGHRA, CDR2 YSYEKL.

The V gene is TRBV30, the J gene TRBJ2-2, with D unresolved. In germline, CDR1 is GTSNPN, CDR2 SVGIG (reference sequence). The ends were cut back, 3 bases at V and 2 bases at J, with 10 bases in the middle. This CDR3 comprises 14 residues. The CDR3 DNA reads TGTGCCTGGAGACTGTCCTCCAACACCGGGGAGCTGTTTTTT. This codes for CAWRLSSNTGELFF. Together with reference TRBV30 and TRBJ2-2, the CDR3 gives the full variable domain: SQTIHQWPATLVQPVGSPLSLECTVEGTSNPNLYWYRQAAGRGLQLLFYSVGIGQISSEVPQNLSASRPQDRQFILSSKKLLLSDSGFYLCAWRLSSNTGELFFGEGSRLTVL.

Details on this clone: Relative to the germline gene, one junction end is altered; a read error may explain this. V gene TRBV10-3 combines with J gene TRBJ2-5, with TRBD2 matching over 8 bases. CDR1 and CDR2 (germline): ENHRY, SYGVKD. The CDR3 runs to 15 residues. The CDR3 sequence: CAISESYSGEETQYF. The CDR3 coding sequence is TGTGCCATCAGTGAGTCGTATAGCGGGGAAGAAACCCAGTACTTC.

The V call is TRBV30, the J call TRBJ1-1; perhaps TRBD1 as D (5 bases). The CDR3 extends over 14 amino acids. The V and J ends lost 3 bases and 2 bases respectively, with 13 bases between them. Germline values: CDR1 GTSNPN, CDR2 SVGIG (reference sequence). The DNA of the CDR3 is TGTGCCTGGAGAAGGGAAAGGGGAAACACTGAAGCTTTCTTT. This codes for CAWRRERGNTEAFF. The entire variable domain, with the rest obtained from reference TRBV30 and TRBJ1-1, is as follows: SQTIHQWPATLVQPVGSPLSLECTVEGTSNPNLYWYRQAAGRGLQLLFYSVGIGQISSEVPQNLSASRPQDRQFILSSKKLLLSDSGFYLCAWRRERGNTEAFFGQGTRLTVV.

This clone was seen a few times. The CDR3 loop reads CSVVQGVLETQYF. The CDR3 nucleotides are TGCAGCGTTGTCCAGGGAGTCTTAGAGACCCAGTACTTC. The rearrangement links TRBV29-1 to TRBJ2-5, with D possibly being TRBD1 or TRBD2 (5 bases each). The ends were cut back, 4 bases at V and 4 bases at J, with 13 bases in the middle. CDR1 SQVTM and CDR2 ANQGSEA come from the germline V gene. This CDR3 has 13 residues. Combining the CDR3 with reference TRBV29-1 and TRBJ2-5 gives the whole variable domain SAVISQKPSRDICQRGTSLTIQCQVDSQVTMMFWYRQQPGQSLTLIATANQGSEATYESGFVIDKFPISRPNLTFSTLTVSNMSPEDSSIYLCSVVQGVLETQYFGPGTRLLVL.

This chain joins TRBV29-1 and TRBJ2-3; D gene ambiguous. CDR1 is SQVTM and CDR2 is ANQGSEA in the germline V gene. Trimming took 4 bases from V and 2 from J, leaving 7 bases between them. The CDR3 is 12 amino acids. CDR3 DNA sequence: TGCAGCGTTGTTGGCTACACAGATACGCAGTATTTT. As protein: CSVVGYTDTQYF.

This clone was counted once. V usage is TRBV4-1 and J usage is TRBJ2-6; D unclear. V was pared by 4 bases and J by 0 bases, with 13 bases between. Per the germline V gene, CDR1 is MGHRA and CDR2 is YSYEKL. CDR3 length: 17 amino acids. In DNA, the CDR3 is TGCGCCAGCAGCCCCCGCCACGGCAGCTCTGGGGCCAACGTCCTGACTTTC. Its protein product is CASSPRHGSSGANVLTF.

V usage is TRBV4-1 and J usage is TRBJ2-3; 7 bases align to TRBD2. With 0 bases clipped from V and 4 bases from J, the junction kept 7 bases outside the gene matches. The CDR3 has 16 amino acids. CDR1 and CDR2 from the germline V gene are MGHRA and YSYEKL. The CDR3 region is CASSQERGAGADTQYF. DNA for the CDR3: TGCGCCAGCAGCCAAGAGCGCGGGGCGGGGGCAGATACGCAGTATTTT.

Only a few counts were recorded for this clone. The chain links TRBV6-1 to TRBJ2-1; 10 bases align to TRBD2. The CDR3 totals 13 residues. Germline assignment: CDR1 MNHNS and CDR2 SASEGT. V shed 9 bases, J shed 6 bases, and the junction held 5 bases outside the gene matches. CDR3 in amino acids: CASRTSGLNEQFF. CDR3 bases: TGTGCCAGTCGGACTAGCGGCCTCAATGAGCAGTTCTTC.

Only a few counts were recorded for this clone. The rearrangement links TRBV2 to TRBJ1-1; D may be TRBD1 (5 bases). The CDR3 has 12 amino acids. The V and J ends lost 6 bases and 4 bases respectively, with 9 bases between them. Per germline, CDR1 SNHLY and CDR2 FYNNEI. The CDR3 sequence is CASRLQGTEAFF. DNA for the CDR3: TGTGCCAGCAGGCTGCAGGGCACTGAAGCTTTCTTT. The full variable domain, in which reference TRBV2 and TRBJ1-1 provide the parts outside the CDR3, is EPEVTQTPSHQVTQMGQEVILRCVPISNHLYFYWYRQILGQKVEFLVSFYNNEISEKSEIFDDQFSVERPDGSNFTLKIRSTKLEDSAMYFCASRLQGTEAFFGQGTRLTVV.

This clone was recorded a few times. The chain has TRBV7-6 and TRBJ2-2; D is tentatively TRBD1 or TRBD2 (8 bases each). Per germline, CDR1 SGHVS and CDR2 FNYEAQ. The CDR3 has 17 amino acids. V was cut by 5 bases and J by 5 bases, with 21 bases left in between. The CDR3 DNA reads TGTGCCAGCAGCCCCCAGGGGGCGCGGGGGGTAACCGGGGAGCTGTTTTTT. Encoded protein: CASSPQGARGVTGELFF. The full variable domain, completed using reference TRBV7-6 and TRBJ2-2, is GAGVSQSPRYKVTKRGQDVALRCDPISGHVSLYWYRQALGQGPEFLTYFNYEAQQDKSGLPNDRFSAERPEGSISTLTIQRTEQRDSAMYRCASSPQGARGVTGELFFGEGSRLTVL.